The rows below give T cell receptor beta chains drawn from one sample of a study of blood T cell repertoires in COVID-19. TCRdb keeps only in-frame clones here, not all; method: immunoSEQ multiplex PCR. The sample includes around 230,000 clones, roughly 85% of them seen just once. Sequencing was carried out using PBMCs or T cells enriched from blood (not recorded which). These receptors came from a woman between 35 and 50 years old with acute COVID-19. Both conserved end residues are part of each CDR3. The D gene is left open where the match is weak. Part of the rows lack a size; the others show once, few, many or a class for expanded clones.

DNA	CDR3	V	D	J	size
TGTGCCAGCAGCTCGACAGACAACTACAATGAGCAGTTCTTC	CASSSTDNYNEQFF	TRBV7-9	NA	TRBJ2-1	NA
TGTGCCAGCAAGGGAGACGGCTATGGCTACACCTTC	CASKGDGYGYTF	TRBV2	NA	TRBJ1-2	NA
TGTGCCAGCAGTTCCGATGACAGGGGCTACACCTTC	CASSSDDRGYTF	TRBV28	NA	TRBJ1-2	NA
TGTGCCAGCAGCTTAGGGACAGGGGGCGATGGCTACACCTTC	CASSLGTGGDGYTF	TRBV7-9	TRBD1	TRBJ1-2	NA
TGTGCTAGTGGGACGGGCACTGAAGCTTTCTTT	CASGTGTEAFF	TRBV12-5	NA	TRBJ1-1	NA
TGTGCCAGCAGTTTCGCGGGGGGTGATGGCTACACCTTC	CASSFAGGDGYTF	TRBV12-3/TRBV12-4	NA	TRBJ1-2	NA
TGTGCCAGCTCACCTGAGTTATATCGGGGTGGCGAGCAGTACTTC	CASSPELYRGGEQYF	TRBV18	NA	TRBJ2-7	NA
TGTGCCAGCAGCCCCCCTTGGGGAGGGAAGAACACTGAAGCTTTCTTT	CASSPPWGGKNTEAFF	TRBV7-9	NA	TRBJ1-1	NA
TGTGCCAGCAGTTTCGGTCGGAACACTGAAGCTTTCTTT	CASSFGRNTEAFF	TRBV12-3/TRBV12-4	NA	TRBJ1-1	NA
TGTGCCAGCGAAAGACAGGGGGAAGGAAACGAGCAGTACTTC	CASERQGEGNEQYF	TRBV14	TRBD1	TRBJ2-7	NA
TGTGCCAGCTCACCCCGGGACAGGGTCTCCAATGAGCAGTTCTTC	CASSPRDRVSNEQFF	TRBV18	TRBD1	TRBJ2-1	NA
TGTGCCTGGAGTAGCTCCCTGAACACTGAAGCTTTCTTT	CAWSSSLNTEAFF	TRBV30	NA	TRBJ1-1	NA
TGTGCCAGCTCACCAACACAAGAGACCCAGTACTTC	CASSPTQETQYF	TRBV18	NA	TRBJ2-5	NA
TGCGCCAGCAGCCAAGATAGCAGGGACTATGGCTACACCTTC	CASSQDSRDYGYTF	TRBV4-3	NA	TRBJ1-2	NA
TGTGCCAGTAGTACGGGGGGGACGGTGAATCAGCCCCAGCATTTT	CASSTGGTVNQPQHF	TRBV19	NA	TRBJ1-5	NA
TGTGCCAGCAGTTCTTACAGGGGCGGAAACTATGGCTACACCTTC	CASSSYRGGNYGYTF	TRBV27	TRBD1	TRBJ1-2	NA
TGTGCCAGCAGTTTAGGTCAGGAAAAACTGTTTTTT	CASSLGQEKLFF	TRBV12-3/TRBV12-4	NA	TRBJ1-4	NA
TGTGCCAGCAGCTCGGGGTTTGCAGATACGCAGTATTTT	CASSSGFADTQYF	TRBV7-2	NA	TRBJ2-3	NA
TGTGCCAGCTCACCAATTGGGACTAATAATGAAAAACTGTTTTTT	CASSPIGTNNEKLFF	TRBV18	NA	TRBJ1-4	NA
TGTGCCAGCAGCCAGGGACAGGGGGCGCGGGGCTACACCTTC	CASSQGQGARGYTF	TRBV5-4	TRBD1	TRBJ1-2	many
TGTGCCAGCAGGACCGGGACAGGGAGTGGCTACACCTTC	CASRTGTGSGYTF	TRBV2	TRBD1	TRBJ1-2	NA
TGTGCCAGTAGTCGGGGAGGCCTTAGAACAGATACGCAGTATTTT	CASSRGGLRTDTQYF	TRBV19	NA	TRBJ2-3	once
TGTGCCAGCAGCTTTGCCGCCTACTCTGACGAGCAGTACTTC	CASSFAAYSDEQYF	TRBV11-1	NA	TRBJ2-7	NA
TGTGCCAGCAGCGTAGAAACGGCGGGGAGACGCACAGATACGCAGTATTTT	CASSVETAGRRTDTQYF	TRBV9	NA	TRBJ2-3	NA
TGCGCCAGCCGAATTACAGTTGCCACTGAAGCTTTCTTT	CASRITVATEAFF	TRBV5-1	NA	TRBJ1-1	few
TGCGCCAGCAGCTTGGGTCTAGCCCAGAGCACAGATACGCAGTATTTT	CASSLGLAQSTDTQYF	TRBV5-1	NA	TRBJ2-3	NA
TGTGCCACCAGTGATTCCTCCCCGGGGGGCTACACCTTC	CATSDSSPGGYTF	TRBV24-1	NA	TRBJ1-2	NA
TGTGCCAGCTCGCCTGACAGGGATGGAAACTATGGCTACACCTTC	CASSPDRDGNYGYTF	TRBV18	TRBD1	TRBJ1-2	NA
TGTGCCAGCAGTGAACTTGTTATTACCTACGAGCAGTACTTC	CASSELVITYEQYF	TRBV2	NA	TRBJ2-7	few
TGTGCCAGCAAGGCAGGGGACACTGAAGCTTTCTTT	CASKAGDTEAFF	TRBV6-5	NA	TRBJ1-1	many
TGTGCCAGCAGTCCGTCTGGGGGGACTGGCTACACCTTC	CASSPSGGTGYTF	TRBV6-5	NA	TRBJ1-2	NA
TGTGCCAGCAGCTCCGCGGGACAGGCCCAGGATGGCTACACCTTC	CASSSAGQAQDGYTF	TRBV5-4	TRBD1	TRBJ1-2	NA
TGTGCCAGCAGTTTATTACAGAACACTGAAGCTTTCTTT	CASSLLQNTEAFF	TRBV12-3/TRBV12-4	NA	TRBJ1-1	once
TGTGCCAGCTCCCGCGGGACAGGGGGATCAGATACGCAGTATTTT	CASSRGTGGSDTQYF	TRBV18	TRBD1	TRBJ2-3	NA
TGTGCCAGCACCCCCCGGACTAACACTGAAGCTTTCTTT	CASTPRTNTEAFF	TRBV7-9	NA	TRBJ1-1	NA
TGTGCCAGCTCGCGAACCCGGGGGGGCTACAATGAGCAGTTCTTC	CASSRTRGGYNEQFF	TRBV18	TRBD2	TRBJ2-1	NA
TGTGCCAGCAGCGTAGCGCTAGCGGGGGTCGTTAATGAGCAGTTCTTC	CASSVALAGVVNEQFF	TRBV9	TRBD2	TRBJ2-1	NA
TGCAGCGTCGGAGGCTCAGGGGGCACCGGGGAGCTGTTTTTT	CSVGGSGGTGELFF	TRBV29-1	TRBD1	TRBJ2-2	NA
TGTGCCAGTAGTTTCTCGACAGGGCAACCTGAAGCTTTCTTT	CASSFSTGQPEAFF	TRBV19	TRBD1	TRBJ1-1	once
TGTGCCAGTAGTATAGAGACAGGGAGTTCACCCCTCCACTTT	CASSIETGSSPLHF	TRBV19	TRBD1	TRBJ1-6	NA
TGCGCCAGCAGCTTTTCGGCGGCGAGCTCCTACAATGAGCAGTTCTTC	CASSFSAASSYNEQFF	TRBV5-1	NA	TRBJ2-1	NA
TGTGCCAGCGACAGCACCAACTATGGCTACACCTTC	CASDSTNYGYTF	TRBV9	NA	TRBJ1-2	once